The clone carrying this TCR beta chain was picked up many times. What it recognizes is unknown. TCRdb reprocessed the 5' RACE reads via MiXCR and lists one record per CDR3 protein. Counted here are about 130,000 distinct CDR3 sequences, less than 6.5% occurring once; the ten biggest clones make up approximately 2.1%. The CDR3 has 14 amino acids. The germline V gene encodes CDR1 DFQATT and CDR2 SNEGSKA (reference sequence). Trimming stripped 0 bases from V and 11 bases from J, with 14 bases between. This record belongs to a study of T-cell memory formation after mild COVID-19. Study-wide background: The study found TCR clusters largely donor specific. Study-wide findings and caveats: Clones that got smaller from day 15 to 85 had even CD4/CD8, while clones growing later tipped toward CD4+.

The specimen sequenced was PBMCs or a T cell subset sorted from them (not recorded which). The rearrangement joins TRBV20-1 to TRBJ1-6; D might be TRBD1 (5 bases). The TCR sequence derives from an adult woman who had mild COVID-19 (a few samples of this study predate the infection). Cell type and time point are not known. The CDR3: CSARDPRAGTPLHF. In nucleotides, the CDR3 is TGCAGTGCTAGAGATCCCAGGGCAGGGACACCCCTCCACTTT.